This T cell receptor (beta chain) is drawn from a study of T cell clonality in common variable immunodeficiency. As regards this clone: From the germline J gene comes the end of the CDR3, since the read stops 3 residues before it.

Only in-frame clones appear in the TCRdb table, and some are missing; sequencing was by immunoSEQ multiplex PCR. This sample has roughly 50,000 clones, each found more than once. Germline lookup yields CDR1 SGHDT and CDR2 YYEEEE. V was pared by 5 bases and J by 4 bases, with 9 bases between. The CDR3 has 12 residues. The chain links TRBV5-6 to TRBJ1-1; D is unresolved. Sequenced input: peripheral blood mononuclear cells. This receptor was identified in a person between 18 and 75 years old in good health. The part of the CDR3 DNA that was read is TGTGCCAGCAGTTCGGGTGTCACTGAA. Translating it yields CASSSGVTE. The entire CDR3 is CASSSGVTEAFF.